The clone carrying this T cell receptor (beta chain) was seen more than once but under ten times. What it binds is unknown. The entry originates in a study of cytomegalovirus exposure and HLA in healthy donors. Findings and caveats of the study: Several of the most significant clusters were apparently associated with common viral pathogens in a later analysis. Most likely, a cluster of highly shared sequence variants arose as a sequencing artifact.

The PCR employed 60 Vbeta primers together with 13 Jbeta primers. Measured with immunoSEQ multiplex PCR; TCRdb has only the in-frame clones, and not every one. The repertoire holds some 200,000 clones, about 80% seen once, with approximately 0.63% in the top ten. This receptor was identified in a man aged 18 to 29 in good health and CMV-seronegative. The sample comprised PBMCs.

The CDR3 here is CASSAAPTVSYEQYF. As DNA, the CDR3 is TGTGCCAGCAGCGCCGCCCCTACGGTCTCCTACGAGCAGTACTTC. V is TRBV9 and J is TRBJ2-7; D remains ambiguous. V was clipped by 3 bases and J by 0 bases, with 13 bases between them. Germline V CDR1 and CDR2: SGDLS, YYNGEE. The CDR3 spans 15 residues.